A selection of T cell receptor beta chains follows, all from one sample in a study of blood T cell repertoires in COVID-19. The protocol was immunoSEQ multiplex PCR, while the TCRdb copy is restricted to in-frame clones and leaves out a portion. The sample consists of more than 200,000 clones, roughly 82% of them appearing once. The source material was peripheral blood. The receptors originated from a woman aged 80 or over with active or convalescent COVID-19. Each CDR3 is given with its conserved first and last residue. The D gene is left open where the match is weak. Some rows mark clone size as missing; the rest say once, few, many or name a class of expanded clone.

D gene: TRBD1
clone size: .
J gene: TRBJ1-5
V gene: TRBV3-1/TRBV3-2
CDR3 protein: CASSQSGSVGTANQPQHF
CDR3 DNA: TGTGCCAGCAGCCAATCTGGAAGTGTAGGGACAGCCAATCAGCCCCAGCATTTT

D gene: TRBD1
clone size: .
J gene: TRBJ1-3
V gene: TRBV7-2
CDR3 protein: CASSTRQGANTIYF
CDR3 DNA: TGTGCCAGCAGCACCCGACAGGGGGCAAACACCATATATTTT

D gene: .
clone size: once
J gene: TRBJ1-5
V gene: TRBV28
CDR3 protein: CASSFRNQPQHF
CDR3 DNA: TGTGCCAGCAGTTTCAGAAATCAGCCCCAGCATTTT

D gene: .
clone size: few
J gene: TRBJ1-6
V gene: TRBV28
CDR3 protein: CASHPGGSNSPLHF
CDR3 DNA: TGTGCCAGCCATCCGGGGGGCTCTAATTCACCCCTCCACTTT

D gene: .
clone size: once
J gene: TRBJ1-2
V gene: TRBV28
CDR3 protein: CASSPGEGRNYGYTF
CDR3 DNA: TGTGCCAGCAGTCCAGGGGAGGGAAGAAACTATGGCTACACCTTC

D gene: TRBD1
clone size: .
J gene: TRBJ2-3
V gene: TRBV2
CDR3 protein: CASKRDSSTDTQYF
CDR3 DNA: TGTGCCAGCAAACGGGACAGTAGCACAGATACGCAGTATTTT

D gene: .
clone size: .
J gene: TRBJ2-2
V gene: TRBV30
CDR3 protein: CASTRADFTGELFF
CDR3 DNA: TGTGCCTCCACTAGGGCAGATTTCACCGGGGAGCTGTTTTTT

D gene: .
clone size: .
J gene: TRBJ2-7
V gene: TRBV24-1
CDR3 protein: CATRQGDEQYF
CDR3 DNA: TGTGCCACCAGACAGGGAGACGAGCAGTACTTC

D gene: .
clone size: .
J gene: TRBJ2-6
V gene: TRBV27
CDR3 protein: CASSLSIGVGANVLTF
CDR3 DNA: TGTGCCAGCAGTTTGTCGATAGGGGTTGGGGCCAACGTCCTGACTTTC

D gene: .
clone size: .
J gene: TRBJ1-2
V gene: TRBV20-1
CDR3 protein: CSARAVNGYTF
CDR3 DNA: TGCAGTGCTAGGGCGGTAAATGGCTACACCTTC

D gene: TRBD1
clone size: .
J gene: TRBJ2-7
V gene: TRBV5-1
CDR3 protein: CASSLAGTGLNEQYF
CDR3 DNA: TGCGCCAGTAGCTTGGCGGGGACAGGGCTCAACGAGCAGTACTTC

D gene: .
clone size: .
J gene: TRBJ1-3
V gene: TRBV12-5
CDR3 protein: CASGWTFGGTGNTIYF
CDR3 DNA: TGTGCTAGTGGTTGGACTTTTGGAGGGACTGGAAACACCATATATTTT

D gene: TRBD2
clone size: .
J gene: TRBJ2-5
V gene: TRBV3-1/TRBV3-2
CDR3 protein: CASRHQSTSGSETQYF
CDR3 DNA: TGTGCCAGCAGACACCAATCCACTAGCGGGTCCGAGACCCAGTACTTC

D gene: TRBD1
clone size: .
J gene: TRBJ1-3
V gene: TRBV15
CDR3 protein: CATSPDRANTIYF
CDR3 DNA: TGTGCCACCAGCCCGGACAGGGCCAACACCATATATTTT

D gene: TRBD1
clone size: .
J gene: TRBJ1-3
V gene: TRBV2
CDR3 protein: CASSSKGTAGNTIYF
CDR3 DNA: TGTGCCAGCAGTTCTAAGGGGACAGCTGGAAACACCATATATTTT

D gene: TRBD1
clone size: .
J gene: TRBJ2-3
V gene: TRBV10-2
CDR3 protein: CASRGNDRGRADTQYF
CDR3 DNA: TGCGCCAGCAGGGGAAACGACAGGGGGCGAGCAGATACGCAGTATTTT

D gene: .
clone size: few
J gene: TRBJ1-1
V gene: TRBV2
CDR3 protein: CASRSDGTNTEAFF
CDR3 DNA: TGTGCCAGCAGGAGCGACGGCACGAACACTGAAGCTTTCTTT

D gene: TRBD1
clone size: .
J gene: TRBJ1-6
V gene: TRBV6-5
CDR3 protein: CASSYTRQGGISPLHF
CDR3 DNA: TGTGCCAGCAGTTACACTAGACAGGGGGGGATTTCACCCCTCCACTTT